This passage covers 30 T cell receptor beta chains from one sample sequenced in a study of OX40 agonist ivuxolimab in advanced cancers. Data came from immunoSEQ multiplex PCR; TCRdb stores just in-frame clones and leaves some out. This repertoire shows approximately 89,000 clones, approximately 91% found once; its top ten account for approximately 0.7%. This specimen consisted of CD4+ or CD8+ T cells sorted from blood, obtained in a trial of the OX40 agonist ivuxolimab. The receptor set was obtained from an adult with an advanced solid tumor such as melanoma, head and neck, liver or kidney cancer.

The rearrangement uses TRBV4-1 and TRBJ2-3; D might be TRBD1 (6 bases). This CDR3 is 16 amino acids long. V lost 4 bases and J lost 0, with 14 bases in between. Germline lookup yields CDR1 MGHRA and CDR2 YSYEKL. CDR3 sequence: CASSRSPGVSTDTQYF. The CDR3 coding sequence is TGCGCCAGCAGCCGAAGCCCAGGGGTGAGCACAGATACGCAGTATTTT.

The chain recombines TRBV4-2 with TRBJ2-5, with 10 bases aligning to TRBD2. After removal of 3 bases from V and 2 bases from J, the junction contained 3 bases not matched to a gene. The CDR3 covers 15 residues. Germline loops: CDR1 LGHNA, CDR2 YNFKEQ. The CDR3 DNA reads TGTGCCAGCAGCCACCTAGCGGGGGTACAAGAGACCCAGTACTTC. It specifies CASSHLAGVQETQYF.

This CDR3 reads CASSEQVRGGYGYTF. The CDR3 DNA reads TGTGCCAGCAGTGAACAGGTCAGGGGAGGATATGGCTACACCTTC. The chain combines TRBV2 with TRBJ1-2; weak D call: TRBD1 (6 bases). The CDR3 totals 15 residues. Trimming stripped 2 bases from V and 5 bases from J, with 15 bases between. The germline CDR1 and CDR2 sequences are SNHLY and FYNNEI.

The genes are TRBV10-3 and TRBJ2-7; 13 positions match TRBD2. This CDR3 is 15 amino acids long. Germline loops: CDR1 ENHRY, CDR2 SYGVKD. V dropped 0 bases and J dropped 6; count of bases not matched to a gene: 2. As DNA, the CDR3 is TGTGCCATCAGTGAGTCGGGACTAGCGGGAACCGAGCAGTACTTC. Translation: CAISESGLAGTEQYF.

V is TRBV6-5 and J is TRBJ2-3, with 11 nucleotides matching TRBD2. This CDR3 is 14 amino acids long. The ends lost 4 bases at V and 6 bases at J; junction bases unmatched: 3. Germline loops: CDR1 MNHEY, CDR2 SVGAGI. Here the CDR3 reads CASSFSGGADTQYF. DNA for the CDR3: TGTGCCAGCAGTTTTAGCGGGGGGGCTGATACGCAGTATTTT.

The chain employs TRBV7-8 and TRBJ1-2, with D perhaps TRBD1 (5 bases). CDR3 length: 15 residues. In germline, CDR1 is SGHVS, CDR2 FQNEAQ. V dropped 5 bases and J dropped 3 bases, with 16 bases sitting between them. CDR3 region: CASSLSGSRDYGYTF. The CDR3 nucleotides read TGTGCCAGCAGCCTAAGTGGGAGCAGGGACTATGGCTACACCTTC. The full variable domain, with the rest looked up from reference TRBV7-8 and TRBJ1-2, is GAGVSQSPRYKVAKRGQDVALRCDPISGHVSLFWYQQALGQGPEFLTYFQNEAQLDKSGLPSDRFFAERPEGSVSTLKIQRTQQEDSAVYLCASSLSGSRDYGYTFGSGTRLTVV.

The chain is built from TRBV6-4 and TRBJ1-5; D is uncertain. This CDR3 comprises 13 residues. The germline gives CDR1 MRHNA, CDR2 SNTAGT. V was pared by 5 bases and J by 4 bases, with 9 bases between. The CDR3 nucleotides are TGTGCCAGCAGTTATGACCTTAATCAGCCCCAGCATTTT. Protein sequence: CASSYDLNQPQHF.

The chain employs TRBV9 and TRBJ1-3; D not resolved. The CDR3 has 12 amino acids. Germline V gives CDR1 SGDLS, CDR2 YYNGEE. Trimming left V 0 bases short and J 4 bases short, with 2 bases between. Written as DNA, the CDR3 is TGTGCCAGCAGCGTAGCCGGAAACACCATATATTTT. Protein: CASSVAGNTIYF.

This chain joins TRBV25-1 and TRBJ1-4; no clear D. There are 18 residues in the CDR3. Trimming took 6 bases from V and 0 from J, leaving 20 bases between them. In germline, CDR1 is MGHDK, CDR2 SYGVNS. The CDR3 nucleotides are TGTGCCAGCAGGCCCCCCCCAGGAGGCCATGCAACTAATGAAAAACTGTTTTTT. It codes for CASRPPPGGHATNEKLFF.

The rearrangement links TRBV25-1 to TRBJ1-3; weak D call: TRBD1 (6 bases). Germline-derived CDR1 and CDR2 are MGHDK and SYGVNS. Trimming shortened V by 4 bases and J by 0 bases, and 16 bases separated the two germline ends. The CDR3 contains 17 residues. The CDR3 DNA is TGTGCCAGCAGTGTTTTCCCGGGACAAGGCTCTGGAAACACCATATATTTT. Translation: CASSVFPGQGSGNTIYF. Combining the CDR3 with reference TRBV25-1 and TRBJ1-3 gives the whole variable domain EADIYQTPRYLVIGTGKKITLECSQTMGHDKMYWYQQDPGMELHLIHYSYGVNSTEKGDLSSESTVSRIRTEHFPLTLESARPSHTSQYLCASSVFPGQGSGNTIYFGEGSWLTVV.

The chain couples TRBV5-4 to TRBJ2-1, with D perhaps matching TRBD1 (6 bases). CDR1 and CDR2 (germline): SGHNT, YYREEE (reference sequence). Trimming removed 0 bases at V and 5 bases at J, with 15 bases between. CDR3 length: 16 amino acids. The chain's CDR3 is CASSLDSRAGDNEQFF. The CDR3 nucleotides read TGTGCCAGCAGCTTGGATTCCCGCGCAGGGGACAATGAGCAGTTCTTC.

The chain is built from TRBV2 and TRBJ2-5; 14 bases agree with TRBD2. CDR1 and CDR2 (germline): SNHLY, FYNNEI. The CDR3 has 16 residues. V lost 5 bases to trimming and J lost 4 bases; unmatched junction nucleotides: 6. The CDR3 sequence is CASSYGTSGGGETQYF. CDR3 nucleotides: TGTGCCAGCAGTTACGGGACTAGCGGGGGAGGAGAGACCCAGTACTTC.

The rearrangement uses TRBV5-1 and TRBJ2-1; TRBD1 or TRBD2 may be the D gene (5 bases each). The germline V and J ends were trimmed by 0 bases and 5 bases, with 9 bases remaining between them. The V gene's germline CDR1 is SGHRS and CDR2 YFSETQ. This CDR3 has 14 amino acids. The CDR3, as DNA: TGCGCCAGCAGCTTGGTGATGGGGGACAATGAGCAGTTCTTC. It translates to CASSLVMGDNEQFF.

The chain carries TRBV5-1 and TRBJ1-1; weak D call: TRBD1 (6 bases). The germline CDR1 and CDR2 sequences are SGHRS and YFSETQ. The CDR3 loop spans 14 amino acids. Between the trimmed V and J ends, which lost 1 base and 4 bases, there was a span of 11 bases. The CDR3 spells CASSLYGGLTEAFF. The CDR3 DNA is TGCGCCAGCAGCTTGTACGGGGGGCTCACTGAAGCTTTCTTT.

The chain recombines TRBV13 with TRBJ2-1, with 14 bases matching TRBD2. CDR3 length: 16 amino acids. The germline V gene has CDR1 PRHDT and CDR2 FYEKMQ (reference sequence). V lost 6 bases to trimming and J lost 7 bases; unmatched junction nucleotides: 8. The CDR3 is CASRSGTSGRWNEQFF. The CDR3 bases are TGTGCCAGCAGATCCGGGACTAGCGGGAGATGGAATGAGCAGTTCTTC.

The V call is TRBV28, the J call TRBJ2-1; possible D gene TRBD2, 6 bases. The germline V gene encodes CDR1 MDHEN and CDR2 SYDVKM. The CDR3 is 16 residues long. V lost 3 bases to trimming and J lost 7 bases, with 19 bases between them. DNA of the CDR3: TGTGCCAGCAGTTTCCGAAAGACTAGTTTTCTAAATGAGCAGTTCTTC. Translating gives CASSFRKTSFLNEQFF.

This sequence joins TRBV11-2 and TRBJ1-2; D is undetermined. Trimming took 5 bases from V and 4 from J, leaving 11 bases between them. The germline CDR1 and CDR2 sequences are SGHAT and FQNNGV. The CDR3 is 13 amino acids. CDR3 sequence (DNA): TGTGCCAGCAGCCCCCCTGGCAGCTATGGCTACACCTTC. Amino acid sequence: CASSPPGSYGYTF.

The chain is built from TRBV6-1 and TRBJ1-1, with 7 bases aligning to TRBD1. The CDR3 totals 14 residues. In germline, CDR1 is MNHNS, CDR2 SASEGT. V trimming: 4 bases; J trimming: 5 bases; junction bases outside the gene matches: 7. CDR3 DNA sequence: TGTGCCAGCAGTGGTTATGGCAGGGGGACTGAAGCTTTCTTT. Its translation is CASSGYGRGTEAFF.

In this sample, this clone turned up once. This chain joins TRBV7-2 and TRBJ2-1; a weak D match, TRBD2 (6 bases). The V gene lost 3 bases and the J gene lost 9 bases, with 27 bases spanning the gap. CDR3 size: 18 residues. CDR1 is SGHTA and CDR2 is FQGNSA in the germline V gene. CDR3 sequence (DNA): TGTGCCAGCAGCTTGCAACCCGGAGCGTGGACTAAAGGCGGTGAGCAGTTCTTC. The encoded protein is CASSLQPGAWTKGGEQFF.

The chain links TRBV2 to TRBJ1-6, with D unresolved. Per germline, CDR1 SNHLY and CDR2 FYNNEI. The CDR3 length is 13 residues. Trimming stripped 8 bases from V and 7 bases from J, with 12 bases between. CDR3 loop: CASQETPNSPLHF. CDR3 DNA sequence: TGTGCCAGCCAGGAGACCCCAAATTCACCCCTCCACTTT.

This clone was seen just once. This chain joins TRBV2 and TRBJ1-1, with 8 bases lining up with TRBD1. Germline CDR1 SNHLY, CDR2 FYNNEI. V lost 3 bases to trimming and J lost 7 bases; unmatched junction nucleotides: 7. The CDR3 covers 14 residues. This chain's CDR3 is CASSEWQGAGEAFF. In DNA, the CDR3 is TGTGCCAGCAGTGAGTGGCAGGGGGCTGGTGAAGCTTTCTTT.

This clone was seen a few times. V and J are TRBV19 and TRBJ1-5; D gene ambiguous. Per germline, CDR1 LNHDA and CDR2 SQIVND (reference sequence). V was pared by 4 bases and J by 1 base, with 5 bases between. This CDR3 region has 13 residues. Here the CDR3 reads CASSKESNQPQHF. The CDR3 DNA reads as TGTGCCAGTAGTAAAGAGAGCAATCAGCCCCAGCATTTT. Drawing the rest from reference TRBV19 and TRBJ1-5, the complete variable domain is DGGITQSPKYLFRKEGQNVTLSCEQNLNHDAMYWYRQDPGQGLRLIYYSQIVNDFQKGDIAEGYSVSREKKESFPLTVTSAQKNPTAFYLCASSKESNQPQHFGDGTRLSIL.

The J gene is TRBJ1-2, the V gene TRBV6-6; D is possibly TRBD1 (5 bases). CDR3 size: 15 residues. Per the germline V gene, CDR1 is MNHNY and CDR2 is SVGAGI (reference sequence). The V and J ends lost 2 bases and 1 base respectively, with 11 bases between them. The CDR3 spells CASSYGGVGNYGYTF. The CDR3 DNA reads TGTGCCAGCAGTTACGGGGGGGTAGGTAACTATGGCTACACCTTC.

The chain is built from TRBV7-2 and TRBJ2-1; no firm D call. Trimming stripped 2 bases from V and 4 bases from J, with 6 bases between. The CDR3 has 13 residues. The germline V gene has CDR1 SGHTA and CDR2 FQGNSA. CDR3: CASSLMGYNEQFF. The CDR3 region has the DNA TGTGCCAGCAGCTTAATGGGTTACAATGAGCAGTTCTTC.

This clone was seen just once. This chain links TRBV30 with TRBJ2-7; 12 bases align to TRBD1. Per germline, CDR1 GTSNPN and CDR2 SVGIG (reference sequence). This CDR3 spans 14 amino acids. J gave up 2 bases and V 3 bases, and 2 bases lay outside the gene matches. The DNA of the CDR3 is TGTGCCTGGAGGCGGGACAGGGGGCCCTACGAGCAGTACTTC. It encodes CAWRRDRGPYEQYF.

The table lists this clone with a count of one. The CDR3 region is CASSVTSGGAKNIQYF. CDR3 bases: TGTGCCAGTAGTGTAACTAGCGGGGGAGCCAAAAACATTCAGTACTTC. V usage is TRBV19 and J usage is TRBJ2-4; the match to TRBD2 covers 11 bases. Germline V lookup: CDR1 LNHDA, CDR2 SQIVND (reference sequence). Trimming cost V 5 bases and J 0 bases; bases outside gene matches: 3. This CDR3 has 16 amino acids.

The chain links TRBV15 to TRBJ1-1; D call uncertain. Deletions cut 5 bases from V and 11 bases from J, with 18 bases between. Germline CDR1 LNHNV, CDR2 YYDKDF (reference sequence). This CDR3 spans 13 amino acids. Written as DNA, the CDR3 is TGTGCCACCAGCTTACCTGCGAGAGGAGAGGCTTTCTTT. This sequence encodes CATSLPARGEAFF.

This chain links TRBV5-1 with TRBJ2-1; 14 bases map to TRBD2. The CDR3 sequence is 16 residues long. The germline V gene has CDR1 SGHRS and CDR2 YFSETQ. Trimming removed 4 bases from V and 4 bases from J; junction bases left unmatched: 4. DNA for the CDR3: TGCGCCAGCAGCGTGGGGACTAGCGGGGGTTACAATGAGCAGTTCTTC. This translates into CASSVGTSGGYNEQFF.

The chain carries TRBV5-1 and TRBJ2-5; D may correspond to TRBD1 or TRBD2 (5 bases each). The V and J ends lost 4 bases and 2 bases respectively, with 9 bases between them. CDR1 is SGHRS, CDR2 YFSETQ, per germline. This CDR3 contains 13 residues. As DNA, the CDR3 is TGCGCCAGCAGCAGGGACCCGCAAGAGACCCAGTACTTC. Protein: CASSRDPQETQYF.

This clone was counted once. The chain is built from TRBV4-1 and TRBJ1-2, with D perhaps TRBD1 (6 bases). V shed 4 bases and J shed 4 bases, with 16 bases lying between them. Germline CDR1 and CDR2: MGHRA and YSYEKL. The CDR3 is 15 residues long. The CDR3 protein is CASSLPEGGLYGYTF. The CDR3 bases are TGCGCCAGCAGCCTCCCCGAGGGGGGCCTCTATGGCTACACCTTC.